This T cell receptor (beta chain) was sequenced during a study of shared clonotypes between healthy human individuals (dated by TCRdb to 2020 to 2021). Context from the whole study: The cohort included three men and a couple of women between 18 and 49 years of age. To increase sequencing depth and limit assay-specific biases, different laboratories used diverse techniques to prepare libraries and sequence TCR repertoires. Leukapheresis yielded between about 0.85 and 10 billion PBMCs per donor. To estimate repertoire size and how much clonotype sharing occurs between individuals, the study deeply sequenced the blood TCR repertoires of five healthy adults. Per donor, three plates each were used for CD4 naive and CD4 memory, two for CD8 naive, and one for CD8 memory. Overall study outcomes, separate from this receptor: Pairwise subsampling led to the expectation that sequencing depth would affect the degree of clonotype sharing among donors. Rarefaction of sorted-subset datasets indicated incomplete sequencing despite the large sequencing depth. Because the study included a small number of donors, the genetic and exposure-history diversity represented was limited. Sampling was restricted to blood, and TCR repertoires in tissue are likely to differ from TCR repertoires in blood. Higher generation probabilities were observed for clonotypes shared by all four sorted-subset donors than for non-shared clonotypes. Estimated clonotype richness was generally larger for naive than for memory subsets. About 4.5% of naive CD4, roughly 3.5% of naive CD8, 2% to 2.5% of memory CD4, and 0.35% to 0.4% of memory CD8 clonotypes were shared across several donors.

Including the terminal cysteine and phenylalanine, the CDR3 comprises 13 residues. Just CDR3 DNA is preserved here, 39 bases in frame from base 1. Trimming takes 7 bases from V and 8 bases from J, and the germline ends sit 17 bases apart. Per the germline V gene (reference sequence), MNHEY is the CDR1 and SMNVEV is the CDR2. As to this clone: Its antigen remains unidentified. There are no base qualities to consult, and no much larger clone falls within one base.

Using the deep immunoSEQ assay, multiplex PCR amplified TCR CDR3 regions from genomic DNA. Extracted genomic DNA from each cell subset was spread evenly across all wells of several immunoSEQ 96-well plates, with each plate serving as a replicate. For sorted subsets, each replicate PCR was loaded with 200 to 250 ng genomic DNA, equivalent to 25,000 to 35,000 T cell genomes. Purified libraries were quantified with a Qubit 3.0 fluorometer, sized on a Bioanalyzer 2100, and re-quantified with the KAPA Library Quantification kit. Every immunoSEQ 96-well plate was sequenced on a dedicated single-read 150-cycle Illumina NextSeq 550 flow cell. Per the original workflow: The immunoSEQ output contained only junctional sequences without quality scores, so filtering could not match that applied to full-length reads. Sequences were annotated with PyIR, a Python wrapper for IgBLAST v1.9, and V/J genes and CDR3 were assigned using IMGT germline references. Reads were removed for weak V/J assignments (E-value above 1e-6), missing CDR3, stop codons, out-of-frame junctions, or ambiguous translated residues. V3J clonotypes were defined by identical inferred V gene, J gene, and CDR3 amino acid sequence. Percentage overlap between repertoires was computed as shared unique clonotypes divided by the size of the smaller repertoire. Three approaches were used to assess repertoire richness: RTK rarefaction, the Chao1 estimator, and Recon v2.1 estimates of unobserved clonotypes. OLGA was used to compute generation probabilities for all TCRbeta clonotypes that the gDNA method yielded from a handful of donors. The table comes from immuneACCESS by way of TCRdb, which keeps in-frame sequences with V and J called. Part of the clones is missing from these tables; in studies checked, under half for an unresolved V gene and the rest for unknown reasons. V, J and clone size derive from that table, while D and trimming were established from the DNA sequence. This sample has over 2 million clones in its table, and 85% to 95% of those were observed once. 0.1% to 0.15% of the sample is in the top ten clones.

Healthy HIV-negative adults with no recently reported acute infections or vaccinations were included as donors. Every donor was a Caucasian adult living in Nashville, Tennessee, USA. CD4+ T cells were enriched by magnetic negative selection, after which naive cells were positively selected on CD45RA and the negative fraction was taken as the memory subset. Blood was obtained by leukapheresis, after which PBMCs were separated by Ficoll-Histopaque density gradient centrifugation and cryopreserved in liquid nitrogen vapor phase. Analytical flow cytometry was used to check the purity and quantity of every magnetically sorted T cell population. Genomic DNA was isolated from each sorted fraction and quantified by UV absorbance on a Nanodrop 2000c.

The receptor chain draws on TRBV27 and TRBJ1-2; the D gene remains uncertain. This clonotype was sampled from a man between 18 and 35 years old in good health. Input material: naive CD4+ T cells sorted from blood. According to the study, the label for this sample's cell subset or site signals: CD45RA+ positively selected. CDR3 reads: CASKDPATFGYTF. The base sequence is TGTGCCAGCAAGGACCCTGCCACATTCGGCTACACCTTC.